This TCR beta chain was documented in a study of CD8+ T cells in alopecia areata. Whole-study context: The study gave treated patients oral tofacitinib at 5 to 10 mg twice daily.

The treatment is: oral pan-JAK inhibitor, 5-10 mg twice daily. In each case, RNA was isolated and then reverse transcribed into cDNA as the sequencing template. TCRdb keeps only in-frame clones here, not all; method: immunoSEQ multiplex PCR. The sample lists roughly 230,000 clones, about 40% seen once, with around 2.8% in the top ten. There are a few counts of this clone. The CDR3 covers 11 residues. Trimming cost V 8 bases and J 7 bases, with 11 bases left between them. Per germline, CDR1 SNHLY and CDR2 FYNNEI. The rearrangement uses TRBV2 and TRBJ2-5; D is undetermined. The TCR sequence derives from a human donor with alopecia areata. This sample comprised CD4+ T cells sorted from blood, obtained at approximately week 36, from a patient treated with tofacitinib. The CDR3 sequence: CASSGTGTQYF. Here the CDR3 DNA reads TGTGCCAGCTCCGGAACCGGGACCCAGTACTTC.